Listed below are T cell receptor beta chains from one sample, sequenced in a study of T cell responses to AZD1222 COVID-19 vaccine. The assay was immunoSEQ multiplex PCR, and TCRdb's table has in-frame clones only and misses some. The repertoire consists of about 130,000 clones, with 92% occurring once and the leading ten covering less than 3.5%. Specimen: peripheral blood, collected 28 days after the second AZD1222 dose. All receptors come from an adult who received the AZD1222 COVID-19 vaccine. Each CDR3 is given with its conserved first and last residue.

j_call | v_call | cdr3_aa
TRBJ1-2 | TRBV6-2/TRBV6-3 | CASSYSKRDRSNYGYTF
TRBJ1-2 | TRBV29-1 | CSVPGADGGYTF
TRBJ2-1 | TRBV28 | CASSPPPGQARNEQFF
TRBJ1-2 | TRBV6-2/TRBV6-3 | CASSYSAEANYGYTF
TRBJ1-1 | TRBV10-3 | CAIRGQGNTEAFF
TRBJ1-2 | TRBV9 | CASSPRELNYGYTF
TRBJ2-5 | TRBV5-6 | CASSHYGASGETQYF
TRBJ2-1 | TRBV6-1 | CASSELFDSTYNEQFF
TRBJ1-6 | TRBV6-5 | CASSRGGESPLHF
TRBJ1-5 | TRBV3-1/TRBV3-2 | CASSQGPLGNQPQHF
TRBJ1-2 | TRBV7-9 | CASSFTTGQTDGYTF
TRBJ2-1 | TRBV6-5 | CASSLHGTSGYNEQFF
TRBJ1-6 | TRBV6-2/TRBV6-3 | CASSYGQYNSPLHF
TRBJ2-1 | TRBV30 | CAWSEGNYEQFF
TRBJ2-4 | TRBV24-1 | CATSDFSYNRALAKNIQYF
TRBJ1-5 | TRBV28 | CASSPGQPVDRQPQHF
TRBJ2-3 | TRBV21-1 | CASSKIGLAGGPLRTDTQYF
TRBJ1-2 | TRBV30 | CAWSLGSGYTF
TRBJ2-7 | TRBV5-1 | CASSFGLAGEKQYF
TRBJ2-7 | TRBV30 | CAWRSGTSATYEQYF
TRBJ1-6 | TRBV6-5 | CASSYQERSSPLHF
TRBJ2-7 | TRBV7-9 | CASSLEQGWAYEQYF
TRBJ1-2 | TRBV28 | CASSLRTYGYTF
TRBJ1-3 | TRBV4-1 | CASSQPGQGAGNTIYF
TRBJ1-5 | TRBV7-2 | CASSLQNQPQHF
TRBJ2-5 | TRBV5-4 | CASSLMAGGDQETQYF
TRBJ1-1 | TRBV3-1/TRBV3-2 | CASRLGGFSTEAFF
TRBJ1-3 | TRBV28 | CASSFRQFSGNTIYF
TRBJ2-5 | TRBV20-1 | CSASQRGETQYF
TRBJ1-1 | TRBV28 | CASSLEGGTEAFF
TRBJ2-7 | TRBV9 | CASSVGALGTYEQYF
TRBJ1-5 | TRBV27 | CASSLVRNSNQPQHF
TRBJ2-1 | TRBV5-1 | CASSLSYNEQFF
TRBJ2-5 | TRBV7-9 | CASRRLAGLGETQYF
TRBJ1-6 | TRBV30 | CAWSVPGPGIGSPLHF
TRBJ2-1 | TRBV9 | CASSVRAGRVNEQFF
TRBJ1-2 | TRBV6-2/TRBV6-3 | CASSRPGQGFYGYTF
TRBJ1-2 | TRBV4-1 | CASSQRTQGGANYGYTF
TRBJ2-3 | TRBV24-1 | CATSDPGADTQYF
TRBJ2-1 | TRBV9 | CASSVDVGVKNDEQFF
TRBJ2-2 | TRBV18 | CASSESGNTGELFF
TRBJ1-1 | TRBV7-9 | CASSLAGVNTEAFF
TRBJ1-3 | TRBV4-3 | CASSQESTAHANTIYF